This T cell receptor (beta chain) is drawn from a study of T cell responses to AZD1222 COVID-19 vaccine. Here immunoSEQ multiplex PCR was the method, and the copy in TCRdb shows in-frame clones only, minus some. This sample yields 85,000 to 90,000 clones, of which approximately 86% are seen a single time; 10% belongs to the top ten. V lost 3 bases and J 7 bases, leaving 12 bases between the germline ends. CDR3 size: 14 residues. CDR1 and CDR2 from the germline V gene are LGHNA and YSLEER. The sequence was obtained from an adult in good health. The sample here was peripheral blood, taken on day 0 of MenACWY control vaccination. The rearrangement joins TRBV4-3 to TRBJ2-2, with a weak D call TRBD1 (5 bases). CDR3 region: CASSQRRAGGELFF. CDR3 DNA sequence: TGCGCCAGCAGCCAGCGCAGGGCCGGCGGGGAGCTGTTTTTT.